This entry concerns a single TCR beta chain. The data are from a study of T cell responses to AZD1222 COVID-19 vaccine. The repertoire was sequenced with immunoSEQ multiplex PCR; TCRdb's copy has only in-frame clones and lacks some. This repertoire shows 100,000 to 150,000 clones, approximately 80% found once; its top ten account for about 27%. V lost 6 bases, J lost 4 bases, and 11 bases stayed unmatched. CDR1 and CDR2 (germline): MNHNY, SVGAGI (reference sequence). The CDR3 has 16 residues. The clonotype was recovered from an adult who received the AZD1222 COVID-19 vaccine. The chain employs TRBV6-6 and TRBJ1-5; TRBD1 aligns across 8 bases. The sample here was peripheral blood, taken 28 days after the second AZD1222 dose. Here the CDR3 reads CASSPPRTGRNQPQHF. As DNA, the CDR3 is TGTGCCAGCAGCCCGCCGCGGACAGGGAGGAATCAGCCCCAGCATTTT.